A single sample gave rise to the 19 T cell receptor beta chains below, sequenced in a study of blood T cell repertoires in COVID-19. Generated by immunoSEQ multiplex PCR, the TCRdb table keeps only in-frame clones and is missing some. The data hold 310,000 or so clones, with roughly nine tenths observed a single time. The sequenced sample consisted of peripheral blood. The receptors come from a young woman with COVID-19, enrolled during active disease.

This rearrangement joins TRBV19 to TRBJ1-5; tentatively, D is TRBD1 (6 bases). Trimming took 0 bases from V and 4 from J, leaving 10 bases between them. The CDR3 runs to 15 residues. CDR1 and CDR2 (germline): LNHDA, SQIVND (reference sequence). CDR3 coding DNA: TGTGCCAGTAGTATAGAGGACAGACAAAATCAGCCCCAGCATTTT. Encoded protein: CASSIEDRQNQPQHF.

The J gene is TRBJ2-3, the V gene TRBV28; 8 positions agree with TRBD2. The CDR3 is 15 amino acids. J gave up 3 bases and V 3 bases, and 5 bases lay outside the gene matches. Germline V lookup: CDR1 MDHEN, CDR2 SYDVKM. The CDR3 region has the DNA TGTGCCAGCAGTTTTAGCGGGAAGGTGACAGATACGCAGTATTTT. This codes for CASSFSGKVTDTQYF.

The chain carries TRBV30 and TRBJ2-7, with TRBD2 matching over 9 bases. Unmatched junction bases numbered 2, after V lost 0 bases and J lost 2 bases. The CDR3 spans 14 residues. Germline V gene data show CDR1 as GTSNPN and CDR2 as SVGIG (reference sequence). The CDR3, as DNA: TGTGCCTGGAGTGTGACTAGCGGTGCCTACGAGCAGTACTTC. This gives the protein CAWSVTSGAYEQYF.

This sequence joins TRBV28 and TRBJ1-3; 7 positions match TRBD1. CDR3 size: 18 residues. Germline-derived CDR1 and CDR2 are MDHEN and SYDVKM. V lost 4 bases to trimming and J lost 1 base; unmatched junction nucleotides: 13. Here the CDR3 reads CASSSLHGTAASGNTIYF. The CDR3 nucleotides read TGTGCCAGCAGTTCCCTCCATGGGACAGCCGCATCTGGAAACACCATATATTTT.

The rearrangement joins TRBV2 to TRBJ1-6; 10 bases map to TRBD1. Germline-derived CDR1 and CDR2 are SNHLY and FYNNEI. There are 16 residues in the CDR3. V shed 2 bases and J 6 bases; nucleotides not matched to a gene: 4. CDR3 sequence: CASSELRTGGNSPLHF. The CDR3 DNA reads as TGTGCCAGCAGTGAACTACGGACAGGGGGTAATTCACCCCTCCACTTT.

The chain combines TRBV12-5 with TRBJ2-1, with 10 nucleotides matching TRBD1. The CDR3 totals 15 residues. Germline V gene sequence: CDR1 LGHNT, CDR2 FRNRAP. V shed 7 bases, J shed 2 bases, and the junction held 5 bases outside the gene matches. DNA for the CDR3: TGTGCTAGTGCCTTCGACAGGGGGCCCTACAATGAGCAGTTCTTC. Amino acids: CASAFDRGPYNEQFF. The full variable domain, its missing parts supplied by reference TRBV12-5 and TRBJ2-1, is DARVTQTPRHKVTEMGQEVTMRCQPILGHNTVFWYRQTMMQGLELLAYFRNRAPLDDSGMPKDRFSAEMPDATLATLKIQPSEPRDSAVYFCASAFDRGPYNEQFFGPGTRLTVL.

In DNA form, the CDR3 reads TGTGCCAGCAGCTTGACCCCCGCTGGCGGTGGGAATTCACCCCTCCACTTT. It yields the protein CASSLTPAGGGNSPLHF. The chain joins TRBV11-2 to TRBJ1-6; no firm D call. Per the germline V gene, CDR1 is SGHAT and CDR2 is FQNNGV. Trimming left V 3 bases short and J 7 bases short, with 19 bases between. This CDR3 is 17 amino acids long.

The chain links TRBV5-1 to TRBJ2-2; no clear D gene. The CDR3 has 14 amino acids. Germline V gene lookup returns CDR1 SGHRS and CDR2 YFSETQ. V lost 4 bases and J 6 bases, leaving 13 bases between the germline ends. CDR3 region: CASSETSVAGELFF. The CDR3 nucleotides read TGCGCCAGCAGCGAAACTTCGGTAGCCGGGGAGCTGTTTTTT.

This chain links TRBV18 with TRBJ2-5, with D perhaps matching TRBD2 (5 bases). Trimming pared 4 bases from V and 2 bases from J, leaving 14 bases between. The CDR3 spans 15 residues. Germline lookup yields CDR1 KGHSH and CDR2 LQKENI. CDR3 protein: CASSQGGGLQETQYF. As DNA, the CDR3 is TGTGCCAGCTCACAGGGTGGAGGTCTTCAAGAGACCCAGTACTTC.

V and J are TRBV7-9 and TRBJ2-7, with a tentative D call TRBD1 (6 bases). V lost 3 bases to trimming and J lost 5 bases, with 14 bases between them. Germline-derived CDR1 and CDR2 are SEHNR and FQNEAQ (reference sequence). CDR3 length: 14 residues. The CDR3 nucleotides are TGTGCCAGCAGCTTCAAGGGGGAAGGCAACGAGCAGTACTTC. Translating gives CASSFKGEGNEQYF.

CDR3: CASSFSYRNYGYTF. DNA of the CDR3: TGTGCCAGCAGCTTTTCATACAGGAACTATGGCTACACCTTC. The chain carries TRBV5-4 and TRBJ1-2, with D perhaps matching TRBD1 (5 bases). V was trimmed by 2 bases and J by 2 bases, leaving 10 bases between them. This CDR3 contains 14 residues. CDR1 is SGHNT and CDR2 is YYREEE in the germline V gene (reference sequence).

V usage is TRBV9 and J usage is TRBJ2-2, with a tentative D call TRBD1 (5 bases). CDR3 length: 15 amino acids. Trimming shortened V by 4 bases and J by 2 bases, and 12 bases separated the two germline ends. Germline values: CDR1 SGDLS, CDR2 YYNGEE. CDR3 nucleotides: TGTGCCAGCAGCAGTCAAGGGGATAACACCGGGGAGCTGTTTTTT. It specifies CASSSQGDNTGELFF.

This chain connects TRBV5-6 to TRBJ1-1, with TRBD1 matching 9 bases. V lost 2 bases, J lost 5 bases, and 7 bases stayed unmatched. Germline CDR1 and CDR2: SGHDT and YYEEEE. The CDR3 is 15 amino acids. CDR3 protein: CASSFGTGWNTEAFF. CDR3 in DNA: TGTGCCAGCAGCTTCGGGACAGGGTGGAATACTGAAGCTTTCTTT. Full variable domain (missing parts from reference TRBV5-6 and TRBJ1-1): DAGVTQSPTHLIKTRGQQVTLRCSPKSGHDTVSWYQQALGQGPQFIFQYYEEEERQRGNFPDRFSGHQFPNYSSELNVNALLLGDSALYLCASSFGTGWNTEAFFGQGTRLTVV.

The chain joins TRBV7-9 to TRBJ1-1, with a weak D call TRBD1 (6 bases). V was pared by 2 bases and J by 4 bases, with 11 bases between. The CDR3 runs to 14 residues. Per the germline V gene, CDR1 is SEHNR and CDR2 is FQNEAQ (reference sequence). CDR3 amino acids: CASSLIQGFTEAFF. The CDR3 nucleotides are TGTGCCAGCAGCTTAATACAGGGCTTCACTGAAGCTTTCTTT.

This clone has just one count. This chain connects TRBV2 to TRBJ1-1, with D maybe TRBD1 (5 bases). The V end lost 3 bases, the J end lost 5 bases, and 13 bases lay between the germline ends. The germline gives CDR1 SNHLY, CDR2 FYNNEI. The CDR3 runs to 14 residues. The CDR3 protein is CASSEGRGGTEAFF. The CDR3 DNA reads TGTGCCAGCAGTGAGGGGCGCGGGGGGACTGAAGCTTTCTTT.

V is TRBV3-1 (or the pseudogene TRBV3-2) and J is TRBJ2-7, with TRBD2 matching over 7 bases. Germline-derived CDR1 and CDR2 are LGHDT and YNNKEL (reference sequence). This CDR3 comprises 15 residues. Trimming at V came to 4 bases and at J to 0 bases, leaving 6 bases not matched to a gene. CDR3 sequence reads: CASSPRTSSSYEQYF. CDR3 sequence (DNA): TGTGCCAGCAGCCCAAGGACTAGTAGCTCCTACGAGCAGTACTTC.

The rearrangement uses TRBV19 and TRBJ1-2; tentatively, D is TRBD1 (5 bases). From germline, CDR1 is LNHDA and CDR2 SQIVND (reference sequence). CDR3 size: 15 residues. V lost 6 bases and J lost 4, with 18 bases in between. The CDR3 coding sequence is TGTGCCAGTAGCAACCGGGGGATTCGTGGCTATGGCTACACCTTC. Amino acid sequence: CASSNRGIRGYGYTF.

This rearrangement joins TRBV9 to TRBJ1-1; TRBD1 is a possible D gene (6 bases). V was shortened by 0 bases and J by 0 bases, with 18 bases between the two germline ends. The V gene's germline CDR1 is SGDLS and CDR2 YYNGEE. The CDR3 has 18 residues. CDR3 bases: TGTGCCAGCAGCGTAGTACCCACAGGGACGGGTATGAACACTGAAGCTTTCTTT. It codes for CASSVVPTGTGMNTEAFF.

This chain links TRBV5-1 with TRBJ2-3; 8 bases align to TRBD1. The CDR3 contains 14 residues. Losses at the gene ends were 4 bases for V and 3 bases for J; bases not matched to a gene: 4. CDR1 is SGHRS, CDR2 YFSETQ, per germline. This CDR3 is CASSQGQETDTQYF. CDR3 coding DNA: TGCGCCAGCAGCCAGGGACAGGAGACAGATACGCAGTATTTT.